This record concerns one T cell receptor beta chain sequence. The target antigen is unknown. TCRdb's copy holds only in-frame clones and misses some; the assay was immunoSEQ multiplex PCR. The sample has under 1,100,000 clones; around 74% are singletons. A CD45RA+ naive subset and a CD45RA-negative memory subset were split from CD4+ cells. This record comes from a study of shared clonotypes between healthy human individuals. Whole-study context: Three CD4 naive, three CD4 memory, two CD8 naive and one CD8 memory plate were used per donor.

Findings and limits, study-wide: Sampling covered nothing but blood. Tissue TCR repertoires likely differ from those found in blood. Naive CD4 clonotype sharing across a few donors was about 5%.

J lost 7 bases, V lost 5 bases, and 10 bases had no gene match. The CDR3 totals 15 residues. Germline CDR1 LNHNV, CDR2 YYDKDF (reference sequence). The sample taken for sequencing was memory CD4+ T cells sorted from blood. Described subset: CD45RA-negative fraction. The chain uses TRBV15 and TRBJ2-1, with 8 bases that match TRBD2. The receptor comes from a man aged 18-30 years in good health. CDR3 sequence reads: CATSSLGLVGNEQFF. The CDR3 coding sequence is TGTGCCACCAGCTCTCTGGGACTAGTAGGGAATGAGCAGTTCTTC.